A single sample is the source of the 18 T cell receptor beta chains below, sequenced in a study of spatial heterogeneity in lung cancer. TCRdb ran MiXCR on the 5' RACE reads and lists one entry per CDR3 protein. The sample has around 13,000 distinct CDR3 sequences; 5.2% are singletons. As for time point: sample taken at primary tumor resection. Sequencing of whole RNA from tumor, nontumor lung or frozen PBMC involved no sorting. This specimen consisted of lung tumor tissue, obtained at surgery. Receptors originate from a human donor with early-stage non-small cell lung cancer.

This clonotype was picked up many times. This beta chain is an unintended read in a library built for alpha chains; its size means little. The chain is built from TRBV6-5 and TRBJ2-7; TRBD2 is a possible D gene (5 bases). Germline CDR1 and CDR2: MNHEY and SVGAGI. The CDR3 is made up of 15 amino acids. Trimming cost V 0 bases and J 2 bases, with 11 bases left between them. The CDR3 protein is CASSYSASGAYEQYV. DNA for the CDR3: TGTGCCAGCAGTTACTCGGCGAGCGGAGCCTACGAGCAGTACGTC.

At least ten counts were recorded for this clonotype. A library prepared for alpha chains yielded this beta chain as an off-target read; its size is of little meaning. The chain is built from TRBV5-1 and TRBJ2-6; TRBD1 might be the D (5 bases). Germline CDR1 is SGHRS and CDR2 is YFSETQ. V shed 3 bases and J shed 2 bases, with 6 bases lying between them. The CDR3 length is 14 residues. CDR3 in DNA: TGCGCCAGCAGCTCGACAGCTGGGGCCAACGTCCTGACTTTC. Translating it yields CASSSTAGANVLTF.

This clonotype was detected many times. This beta chain lies outside the target of a library built for alpha chains; its clone size means little. The CDR3 here is CASSEPDRVTNEKLFF. The CDR3 bases are TGTGCCAGCAGCGAACCAGACAGGGTAACTAATGAAAAACTGTTTTTT. The genes are TRBV9 and TRBJ1-4; 7 bases match TRBD1. Germline V gene data show CDR1 as SGDLS and CDR2 as YYNGEE. V shed 3 bases, J shed 1 base, and the junction held 6 bases outside the gene matches. The CDR3 runs 16 residues.

This clonotype was observed many times. For a library built for alpha chains, this beta chain is a stray read; little rests on its size. The chain is built from TRBV12-3 or TRBV12-4 and TRBJ2-1, with D possibly TRBD2 on 6 matching bases. Trimming shortened V by 6 bases and J by 5 bases, and 14 bases separated the two germline ends. This CDR3 is built from 14 residues. As DNA, the CDR3 is TGTGCCAGCAGCCGCCCTAGCGACAACAATGAGCAGTTCTTC. Translated: CASSRPSDNNEQFF.

This clonotype was seen ten or more times. This beta chain is a stray sequence in a library constructed for alpha chains; its clone size is not meaningful. The V and J genes are TRBV29-1 and TRBJ2-3; 9 nucleotides align to TRBD1. V lost 4 bases and J lost 3; bases outside the gene matches: 8. There are 15 residues in the CDR3. Germline-derived CDR1 and CDR2 are SQVTM and ANQGSEA. The CDR3 DNA reads as TGCAGCGTTGGGATTAACAGGGGGCAGACAGATACGCAGTATTTT. Amino acids: CSVGINRGQTDTQYF.

This clonotype was recorded many times. This beta chain is an unintended read in a library built for alpha chains; its size means little. The rearrangement links TRBV6-1 to TRBJ1-2; D unresolved. Germline lookup yields CDR1 MNHNS and CDR2 SASEGT. This CDR3 spans 11 amino acids. V lost 3 bases and J 10 bases, leaving 9 bases between the germline ends. In DNA, the CDR3 is TGTGCCAGCAGTGAGTGGAGAGACTACACCTTC. As protein: CASSEWRDYTF.

This clonotype was observed at least ten times. Because this beta chain is a stray read in a library intended to capture alpha chains, its abundance should not be given much weight. The chain couples TRBV20-1 to TRBJ2-5; D is unresolved. V shed 2 bases and J shed 1 base, with 2 bases lying between them. The CDR3 is 11 residues long. Germline assignment: CDR1 DFQATT and CDR2 SNEGSKA (reference sequence). The CDR3 region has the DNA TGCAGTGCTAGACCCCAAGAGACCCAGTACTTC. Encoded protein: CSARPQETQYF.

This clonotype was seen many times. For a library built for alpha chains, this beta chain is a stray read; little rests on its size. The V call is TRBV4-1, the J call TRBJ2-5, with 9 bases fitting TRBD1. Germline assignment: CDR1 MGHRA and CDR2 YSYEKL. The CDR3 sequence is 17 residues long. V lost 0 bases to trimming and J lost 5 bases; unmatched junction nucleotides: 10. DNA of the CDR3: TGCGCCAGCAGCCAAGATCCCCGACAGGGGGGCGCGGAGACCCAGTACTTC. Translation: CASSQDPRQGGAETQYF.

In its sample, this clonotype was seen many times. This beta chain is a stray sequence in a library constructed for alpha chains; its clone size is not meaningful. V gene TRBV18 combines with J gene TRBJ2-5, with unresolved D. V was shortened by 3 bases and J by 1 base, with 6 bases between the two germline ends. CDR1 KGHSH and CDR2 LQKENI come from the germline V gene. The CDR3 extends over 13 amino acids. The CDR3 is CASSPRSQETQYF. The CDR3 DNA follows: TGTGCCAGCTCACCCAGAAGCCAAGAGACCCAGTACTTC.

This clonotype appeared many times. Because the library targeted alpha chains, this beta chain is an off-target read whose size means little. The V and J genes are TRBV7-2 and TRBJ2-6; D uncertain. The CDR3 contains 16 residues. The germline V gene has CDR1 SGHTA and CDR2 FQGNSA. With 1 base removed from V and 4 bases from J, the gap between germline ends came to 11 bases. The CDR3 spells CASSLVVSSGANVLTF. The CDR3 DNA reads as TGTGCCAGCAGCTTAGTTGTATCATCGGGGGCCAACGTCCTGACTTTC.

This clonotype was detected ten times or more. This beta chain turned up in a library designed for alpha chains; as an off-target read, its abundance says little. The CDR3: CASSSESGANVLTF. The DNA for the CDR3 is TGTGCCAGCAGCTCAGAGTCGGGGGCCAACGTCCTGACTTTC. This sequence joins TRBV7-2 and TRBJ2-6; no clear D gene. From germline, CDR1 is SGHTA and CDR2 FQGNSA. The germline V and J ends were trimmed by 4 bases and 4 bases, with 8 bases remaining between them. The CDR3 length is 14 residues.

This clonotype was picked up many times. This beta chain is off target for a library built for alpha chains, so its abundance means little. The chain combines TRBV29-1 with TRBJ2-2; D possibly corresponds to TRBD1 (6 bases). Looked up from germline, CDR1 is SQVTM and CDR2 is ANQGSEA. V was clipped by 7 bases and J by 6 bases, with 18 bases between them. The length of the CDR3 is 14 residues. CDR3 coding DNA: TGCAGCGCCGCAGTAGGGGGTTTTTCCGGGGAGCTGTTTTTT. Encoded protein: CSAAVGGFSGELFF.

This clonotype occurred many times. This beta chain is an off-target read within a library intended for alpha chains, so its frequency means little. The chain is built from TRBV5-1 and TRBJ2-6; D gene ambiguous. V was cut by 4 bases and J by 0 bases, with 8 bases left in between. The CDR3 extends over 15 amino acids. Looked up from germline, CDR1 is SGHRS and CDR2 is YFSETQ. CDR3 sequence reads: CASSQLGSGANVLTF. The CDR3 DNA reads as TGCGCCAGCAGCCAACTCGGCTCTGGGGCCAACGTCCTGACTTTC.

This clonotype was counted many times. This beta chain is off target for a library built for alpha chains, so its abundance means little. This sequence joins TRBV7-8 and TRBJ1-2; a possible D gene is TRBD1 (6 bases). CDR1 is SGHVS, CDR2 FQNEAQ, per germline. The V and J ends lost 5 bases and 5 bases respectively, with 21 bases between them. The CDR3 is 16 residues long. The CDR3 reads CASSLGGGGNGYGYTF. CDR3 coding DNA: TGTGCCAGCAGCCTGGGGGGAGGGGGTAATGGTTATGGCTACACCTTC. Together with reference TRBV7-8 and TRBJ1-2, the CDR3 gives the full variable domain: GAGVSQSPRYKVAKRGQDVALRCDPISGHVSLFWYQQALGQGPEFLTYFQNEAQLDKSGLPSDRFFAERPEGSVSTLKIQRTQQEDSAVYLCASSLGGGGNGYGYTFGSGTRLTVV.

This clonotype has a count of ten or more. This beta chain lies outside the target of a library built for alpha chains; its clone size means little. The chain is built from TRBV27 and TRBJ2-5; D remains ambiguous. V was pared by 3 bases and J by 5 bases, with 10 bases between. Germline V gene data show CDR1 as MNHEY and CDR2 as SMNVEV (reference sequence). The CDR3 is 13 amino acids. Here the CDR3 reads CASSFTGLETQYF. For the CDR3, the DNA is TGTGCCAGCAGTTTCACGGGTTTGGAGACCCAGTACTTC.

A remark on this clonotype: Relative to the germline gene, one junction end is altered; a read error may explain this. A library made for alpha chains picked up this beta chain off target, so its size means little. The chain links TRBV12-3 or TRBV12-4 to TRBJ2-3; the D is unclear. The CDR3 spans 15 residues. The CDR3 DNA sequence: TGTGCCAGCAGTTTAGAGACGGGCGGTACAGATACGCGGTATTTT. It codes for CASSLETGGTDTRYF.

This clonotype was recorded many times. This beta chain is a stray read from a library made for alpha chains; its abundance is not meaningful. CDR3 in amino acids: CASSEGTGRQETQYF. The CDR3 nucleotides are TGTGCCAGCAGTGAAGGGACAGGGCGTCAAGAGACCCAGTACTTC. The V and J genes are TRBV2 and TRBJ2-5, with TRBD1 matching over 8 bases. The ends lost 1 base at V and 2 bases at J; junction bases unmatched: 3. The CDR3 totals 15 residues. The germline gives CDR1 SNHLY, CDR2 FYNNEI.

This clonotype was picked up a small number of times. A library made for alpha chains picked up this beta chain off target, so its size means little. The chain is built from TRBV7-2 and TRBJ2-3, with TRBD2 matching 8 bases. V shed 7 bases and J 2 bases; nucleotides not matched to a gene: 2. CDR3 length equals 13 residues. CDR1 SGHTA and CDR2 FQGNSA come from the germline V gene. This CDR3 reads CASTGGYTDTQYF. The CDR3 DNA follows: TGTGCCAGCACGGGAGGGTACACAGATACGCAGTATTTT.